The TCR beta chain under discussion was sequenced for a study of cytotoxic CD8 clonotypes in ibrutinib-treated CLL. Study-level findings and limits: At the start, clonality exceeded age-matched healthy donors and followed circulating CD8+ T-cell counts. Public clonotypes occurred uncommonly; on treatment, they contracted or remained stable. Clonality, elevated at ibrutinib response, dropped back toward baseline at progression.

As to this clone: No antigen is known for it.

TCRdb keeps only in-frame clones here, not all; method: immunoSEQ multiplex PCR. The sample lists approximately 45,000 clones, around 73% occurring once. V shed 3 bases and J 5 bases; nucleotides not matched to a gene: 6. This CDR3 is built from 15 residues. Germline-derived CDR1 and CDR2 are SGHAT and FQNNGV. This chain links TRBV11-2 with TRBJ2-1; 8 nucleotides line up with TRBD2. The sequencing here drew on PBMCs, taken after 12 months of ibrutinib treatment. The receptor was derived from a human donor with chronic lymphocytic leukemia. The CDR3 sequence: CASSFRSGGNNEQFF. DNA of the CDR3: TGTGCCAGCAGCTTTAGAAGCGGGGGAAACAATGAGCAGTTCTTC.